This entry is about one T cell receptor (beta chain). These data are taken from a study of CD8 T cells in Susac syndrome. This CDR3 comprises 14 residues. Germline V lookup: CDR1 MRHNA, CDR2 SNTAGT. The V end was cut by 4 bases, the J end by 1 base, with 10 bases between. Sequencing of TCR beta was performed on blood CD8+ and CD4+ T cells. RNA totalling roughly 0.45 to 1 ug underwent reverse transcription with random hexamers. The authors amplified TCR beta CDR3 across 54 Vbeta and 13 Jbeta using immunoSEQ multiplex PCR. TCRdb redid the calling of the immunoSEQ multiplex PCR reads with MiXCR, one entry per CDR3 protein. The profile shows under 550,000 distinct CDR3 sequences, roughly 85% of them singletons.

The rearrangement joins TRBV6-4 to TRBJ1-1; D not certain. The receptor comes from a human donor with multiple sclerosis. The sample taken for sequencing was CD8+ T cells from PBMCs. The CDR3 loop reads CASSVSTENTEAFF. DNA of the CDR3: TGTGCCAGCAGTGTCTCGACGGAGAACACTGAAGCTTTCTTT.